Listed below are T cell receptor beta chains from one sample, sequenced in a study of blood T cell repertoires in COVID-19. Assay: immunoSEQ multiplex PCR; the TCRdb copy retains only in-frame clones and omits some. The sample shows 250,000 to 300,000 clones, under 90% of them seen only once. The material sequenced was PBMCs or T cells enriched from blood (not recorded which). The origin of the receptors is a woman between 50 and 59 years old who had been exposed to COVID-19. CDR3s include the opening cysteine and the closing phenylalanine or tryptophan. Fields, in order: CDR3 DNA, CDR3 protein, clone size, D gene, J gene, V gene. A D gene is named only where the DNA matches it firmly. Size is stated for part of the rows, as once, few or many counts, or as a class when the clone is expanded.

TGTGCCAGTATCTCACGACTTTCTACGAACACCGGGGAGCTGTTTTTT,CASISRLSTNTGELFF,.,.,TRBJ2-2,TRBV19
TGTGCCAGCTCACCACTAGGGACATACAATGAGCAGTTCTTC,CASSPLGTYNEQFF,.,.,TRBJ2-1,TRBV18
TGTGCCAGCAGCCGGGACAGGGATCTTGAAAAACTGTTTTTT,CASSRDRDLEKLFF,few,TRBD1,TRBJ1-4,TRBV5-4
TGTGCCAGCAGCTTAAGGCAGGGTGGGTCACCCCTCCACTTT,CASSLRQGGSPLHF,.,.,TRBJ1-6,TRBV5-4
TGTGCCAGCAGCGGCTGGACAGGGGCAGGGACTGAAGCTTTCTTT,CASSGWTGAGTEAFF,.,TRBD1,TRBJ1-1,TRBV27
TGTGCCAGCAGTTTATGGGGAGGGACAGGGGGCCTTTTTAATGGAAACACCATATATTTT,CASSLWGGTGGLFNGNTIYF,.,TRBD1,TRBJ1-3,TRBV28
TGCGCCAGCAGCCAAGCAGGCAGCGGGGGGGCCACAGATACGCAGTATTTT,CASSQAGSGGATDTQYF,.,TRBD2,TRBJ2-3,TRBV4-1
TGCGCCAGCAGCCCTAGACAGGGGTTGGGATCGTGGGCTGAAGCTTTCTTT,CASSPRQGLGSWAEAFF,.,TRBD1,TRBJ1-1,TRBV4-1
TGTGCCAGCAAACGGACAGGACCCTACAATGAGCAGTTCTTC,CASKRTGPYNEQFF,.,TRBD1,TRBJ2-1,TRBV28
TGCGCCAGCAGCCAAGATCCGGACAGGGGGCTTAACTATGGCTACACCTTC,CASSQDPDRGLNYGYTF,.,TRBD1,TRBJ1-2,TRBV4-1
TGTGCCAGCAGCCCCGGGACAGGGTACAATGAGCAGTTCTTC,CASSPGTGYNEQFF,.,TRBD1,TRBJ2-1,TRBV9
TGCGCCAGCAGTACGCGAGGCAATCAGCCCCAGCATTTT,CASSTRGNQPQHF,.,.,TRBJ1-5,TRBV10-1
TGTGCCAGCAGCGCTAACGGCGGCGGAACCTCCTACGAGCAGTACTTC,CASSANGGGTSYEQYF,once,.,TRBJ2-7,TRBV28
TGTGCCAGCAGCTTGGAACGCGACGGGGCCCAGTACTTC,CASSLERDGAQYF,.,.,TRBJ2-5,TRBV7-2
TGTGCCAGCAGTGGGGTAGCAGCAACTAATGAAAAACTGTTTTTT,CASSGVAATNEKLFF,few,.,TRBJ1-4,TRBV2
TGTGCCAGCAGCTTGTTAAGGGGGGGTGGGTCAGATACGCAGTATTTT,CASSLLRGGGSDTQYF,once,.,TRBJ2-3,TRBV13
TGCGCCAGCAAAATACAGGGGACTGGCCCCTACGAGCAGTACTTC,CASKIQGTGPYEQYF,.,.,TRBJ2-7,TRBV4-1
TGTGCCAGCTCACCTGTTCCCAGCTATGGCTACACCTTC,CASSPVPSYGYTF,.,.,TRBJ1-2,TRBV18
TGTGCCAGCAGCCAAGGTCCTCAAGCCTCCTACGAGCAGTACTTC,CASSQGPQASYEQYF,.,.,TRBJ2-7,TRBV3-1/TRBV3-2
TGTGCCAGCAGCGGACAGGGGATGAATTCACCCCTCCACTTT,CASSGQGMNSPLHF,.,TRBD1,TRBJ1-6,TRBV9
TGTGCCAGTAGTATCCCCCGGGACAGGGAAACCGATGAGCAGTTCTTC,CASSIPRDRETDEQFF,.,TRBD1,TRBJ2-1,TRBV19
TGTGCCAGCAGCCCCGGAGGGACTAGCGGGGCCTACGAGCAGTACTTC,CASSPGGTSGAYEQYF,.,TRBD2,TRBJ2-7,TRBV5-6
TGTGCCAGCTCAACAACCCCAGAAAATTCACCCCTCCACTTT,CASSTTPENSPLHF,.,.,TRBJ1-6,TRBV18
TGTGCCAGCAGCCCCTCGACAGACCGAATCTATGGCTACACCTTC,CASSPSTDRIYGYTF,few,.,TRBJ1-2,TRBV9
TGTGCCAGCAGCCCCGACAGATATAGCAATCAGCCCCAGCATTTT,CASSPDRYSNQPQHF,once,.,TRBJ1-5,TRBV27
TGTGCCAGCAGCCCCCTTGGGGGCAGCAATCAGCCCCAGCATTTT,CASSPLGGSNQPQHF,.,.,TRBJ1-5,TRBV3-1/TRBV3-2
TGTGCCTGGCGATCAGGGGTCCTACCGAACACTGAAGCTTTCTTT,CAWRSGVLPNTEAFF,.,.,TRBJ1-1,TRBV30
TGCAGCGGTACACAGGGGGCTGCTGGCTACACCTTC,CSGTQGAAGYTF,.,TRBD1,TRBJ1-2,TRBV29-1
TGTGCCAGCAGCTTAGCAGGACAGGGGAGTGGTGAAAAACTGTTTTTT,CASSLAGQGSGEKLFF,.,TRBD1,TRBJ1-4,TRBV7-6
TGTGCCAGCAGCCAAGGTTCTAGCCAAGAGACCCAGTACTTC,CASSQGSSQETQYF,.,.,TRBJ2-5,TRBV11-2
TGTGCCAGCAGTTTAATCGTGAACACTGAAGCTTTCTTT,CASSLIVNTEAFF,.,.,TRBJ1-1,TRBV12-3/TRBV12-4
TGCAGCGTTTCTCCCGGCAATGAGCAGTTCTTC,CSVSPGNEQFF,.,.,TRBJ2-1,TRBV29-1
TGTGCCAGCAGCCAGGGAGGGGACCTAGTCTCTTCCTACAATGAGCAGTTCTTC,CASSQGGDLVSSYNEQFF,.,TRBD2,TRBJ2-1,TRBV4-2
TGTGCCAGCAGTGAAGGACGGGGAGAAAAACTGTTTTTT,CASSEGRGEKLFF,.,.,TRBJ1-4,TRBV6-1
TGTGCCAGCAGCCAAGATCCTCGGGGAAGCTCCTACGAGCAGTACTTC,CASSQDPRGSSYEQYF,.,.,TRBJ2-7,TRBV4-2
TGCGCCAGCAGCCCCTCGGGGGGCTATGGCTACACCTTC,CASSPSGGYGYTF,.,.,TRBJ1-2,TRBV4-1
TGTGCCAGCAGCCCTCGCGGGGGGCTGAACACTGAAGCTTTCTTT,CASSPRGGLNTEAFF,.,.,TRBJ1-1,TRBV11-2
TGTGCCAGCAGTGAAACAGGGAGGGGCAATCAGCCCCAGCATTTT,CASSETGRGNQPQHF,.,.,TRBJ1-5,TRBV28
TGTGCCAGTAGAATCCTCCGGGGGGGCTACACCTTC,CASRILRGGYTF,.,.,TRBJ1-2,TRBV19
TGTGCCAGCAGCGACCCAGGGTATACCATTCAGTACTTC,CASSDPGYTIQYF,.,.,TRBJ2-4,TRBV3-1/TRBV3-2
TGTGCCAGCAGTTACTCATATACAGCAGCAGGTGAAGCTTTCTTT,CASSYSYTAAGEAFF,.,.,TRBJ1-1,TRBV6-5
TGTGCCAGCAGCTTCCCAGGTGGCAGGGGGCTTTATGGCTACACCTTC,CASSFPGGRGLYGYTF,.,TRBD1,TRBJ1-2,TRBV7-2
TGTGCCAGCTCTCGAGGGGGGGACGGATACAATGAGCAGTTCTTC,CASSRGGDGYNEQFF,once,.,TRBJ2-1,TRBV18
TGTGCCAGCAGGCAGGGACTAGCGGGAAACAATGAGCAGTTCTTC,CASRQGLAGNNEQFF,.,TRBD2,TRBJ2-1,TRBV2
TGCGCCAGCAGCACAAGACAGGGAGGTCCCTATGGCTACACCTTC,CASSTRQGGPYGYTF,.,TRBD1,TRBJ1-2,TRBV5-1
TGTGCCAGCAGCTCCGAAGAGACCCAGTACTTC,CASSSEETQYF,.,.,TRBJ2-5,TRBV7-9
TGTGCCAGCAAACAGGGATCCTACGAGCAGTACTTC,CASKQGSYEQYF,.,.,TRBJ2-7,TRBV2
TGTGCCAGCAGCCCAGAGATTGGGGGGATAACGAACACTGAAGCTTTCTTT,CASSPEIGGITNTEAFF,.,.,TRBJ1-1,TRBV21-1
TGTGCCAGTAGTACTGTGACGTCTAGTGGCTACACCTTC,CASSTVTSSGYTF,.,.,TRBJ1-2,TRBV19